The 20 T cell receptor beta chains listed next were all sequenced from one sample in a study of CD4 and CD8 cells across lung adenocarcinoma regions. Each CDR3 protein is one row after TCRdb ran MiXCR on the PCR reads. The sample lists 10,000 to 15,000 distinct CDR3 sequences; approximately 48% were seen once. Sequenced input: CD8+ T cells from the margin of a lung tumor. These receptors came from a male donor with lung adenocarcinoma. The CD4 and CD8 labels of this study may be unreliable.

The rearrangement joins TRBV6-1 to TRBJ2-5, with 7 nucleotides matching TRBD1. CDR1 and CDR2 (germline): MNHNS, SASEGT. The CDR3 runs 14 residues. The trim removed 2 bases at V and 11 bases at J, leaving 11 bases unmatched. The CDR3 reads CASSESRDSVEQYF. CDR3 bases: TGTGCCAGCAGTGAATCCAGGGACAGTGTAGAGCAGTACTTC.

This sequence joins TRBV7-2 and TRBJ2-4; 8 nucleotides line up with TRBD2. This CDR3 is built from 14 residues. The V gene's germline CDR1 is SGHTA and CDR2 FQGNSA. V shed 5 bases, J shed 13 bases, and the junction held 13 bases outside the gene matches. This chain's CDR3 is CASSPLTSVDTQYF. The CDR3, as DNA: TGTGCCAGCAGCCCGTTGACTAGCGTTGACACCCAGTACTTC.

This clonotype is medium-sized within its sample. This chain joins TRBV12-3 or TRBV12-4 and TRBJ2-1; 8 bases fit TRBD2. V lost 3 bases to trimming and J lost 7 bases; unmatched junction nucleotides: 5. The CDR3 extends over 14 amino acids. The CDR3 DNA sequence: TGTGCCAGCAGTTTGGTCTTAGCGGGGAATGAGCAGTTCTTC. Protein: CASSLVLAGNEQFF.

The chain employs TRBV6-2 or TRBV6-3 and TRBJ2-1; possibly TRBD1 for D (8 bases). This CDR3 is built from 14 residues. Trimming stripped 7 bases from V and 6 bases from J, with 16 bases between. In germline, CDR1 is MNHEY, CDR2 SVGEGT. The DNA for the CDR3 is TGTGCCAGCACTGCACAGGGGGGGGGCAATGAGCAGTTCTTC. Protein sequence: CASTAQGGGNEQFF.

The CDR3 reads CASSYSSFYGYTF. The CDR3 DNA reads as TGTGCCAGCAGTTACTCGAGTTTCTATGGCTACACCTTC. This rearrangement joins TRBV6-2 or TRBV6-3 to TRBJ1-2; D is unresolved. The CDR3 is 13 residues long. Per germline, CDR1 MNHEY and CDR2 SVGEGT. V gave up 0 bases and J gave up 4 bases, with 6 bases separating them.

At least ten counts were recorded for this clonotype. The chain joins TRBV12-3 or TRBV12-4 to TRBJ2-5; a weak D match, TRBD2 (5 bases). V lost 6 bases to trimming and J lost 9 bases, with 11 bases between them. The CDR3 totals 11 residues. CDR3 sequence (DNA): TGTGCCAGCAGGGGGTCCGGGGCCCAGTACTTC. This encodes CASRGSGAQYF.

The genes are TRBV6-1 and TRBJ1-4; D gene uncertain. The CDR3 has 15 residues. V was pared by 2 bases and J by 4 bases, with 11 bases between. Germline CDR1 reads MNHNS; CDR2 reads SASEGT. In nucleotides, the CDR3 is TGTGCCAGCAGTGAACCATGGACTAGTAATGAAAAACTGTTTTTT. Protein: CASSEPWTSNEKLFF.

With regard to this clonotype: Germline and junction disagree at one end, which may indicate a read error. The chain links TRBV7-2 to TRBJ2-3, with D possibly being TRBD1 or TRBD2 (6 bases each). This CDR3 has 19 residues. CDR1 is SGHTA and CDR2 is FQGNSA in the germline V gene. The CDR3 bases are TGTGCCAGCACCAACTCGTCGGGACTCGGGGGCCGGGCTAGAGAGACGCAGTACTTT. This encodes CASTNSSGLGGRARETQYF.

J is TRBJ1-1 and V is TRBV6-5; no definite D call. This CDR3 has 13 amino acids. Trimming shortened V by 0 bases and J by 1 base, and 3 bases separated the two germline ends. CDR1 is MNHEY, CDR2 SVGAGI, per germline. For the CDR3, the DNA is TGTGCCAGCAGTTACTCGAAGAACACTGAAGCTTTCTTT. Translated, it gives CASSYSKNTEAFF.

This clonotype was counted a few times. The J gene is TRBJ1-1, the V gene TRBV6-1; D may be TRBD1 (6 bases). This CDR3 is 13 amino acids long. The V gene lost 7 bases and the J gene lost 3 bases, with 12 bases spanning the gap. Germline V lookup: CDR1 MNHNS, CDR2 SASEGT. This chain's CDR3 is CASTRDIYTEAFF. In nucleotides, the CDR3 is TGTGCCAGCACTCGGGACATATACACTGAAGCTTTCTTT.

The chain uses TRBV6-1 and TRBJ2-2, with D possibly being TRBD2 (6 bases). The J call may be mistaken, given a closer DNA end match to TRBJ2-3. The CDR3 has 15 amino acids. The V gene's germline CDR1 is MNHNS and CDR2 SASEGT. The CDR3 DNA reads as TGTGCCAGCAGCGTCCAGGCGGGGAGCACAGAGGAGCAGTATTTT. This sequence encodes CASSVQAGSTEEQYF.

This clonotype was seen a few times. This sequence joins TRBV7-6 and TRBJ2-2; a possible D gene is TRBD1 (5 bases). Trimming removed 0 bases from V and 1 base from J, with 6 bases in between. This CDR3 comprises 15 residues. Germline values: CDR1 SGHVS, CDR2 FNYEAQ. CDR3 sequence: CASSLAQGNTGELFF. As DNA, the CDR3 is TGTGCCAGCAGCTTAGCGCAGGGGAACACCGGGGAGCTGTTTTTT.

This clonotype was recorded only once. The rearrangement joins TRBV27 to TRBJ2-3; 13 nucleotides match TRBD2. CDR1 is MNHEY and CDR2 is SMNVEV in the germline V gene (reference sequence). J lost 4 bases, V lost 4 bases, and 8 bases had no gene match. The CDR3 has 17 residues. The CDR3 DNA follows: TGTGCCAGCAGTTCTCGATCTACTAGCGGGAGGGCAGATACGCAGTATTTT. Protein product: CASSSRSTSGRADTQYF.

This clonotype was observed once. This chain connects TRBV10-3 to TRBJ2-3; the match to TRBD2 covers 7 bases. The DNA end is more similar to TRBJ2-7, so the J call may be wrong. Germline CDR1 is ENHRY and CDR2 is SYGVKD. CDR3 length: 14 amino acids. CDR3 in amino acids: CAGRGGPDPETQYF. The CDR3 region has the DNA TGTGCGGGTCGCGGGGGACCGGACCCAGAGACGCAGTACTTC.

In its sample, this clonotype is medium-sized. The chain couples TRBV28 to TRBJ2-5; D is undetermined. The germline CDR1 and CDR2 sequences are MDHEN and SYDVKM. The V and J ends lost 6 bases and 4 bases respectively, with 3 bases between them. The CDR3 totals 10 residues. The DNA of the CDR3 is TGTGCCAGCAGCCGAGAGACCCAGTACTTC. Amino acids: CASSRETQYF.

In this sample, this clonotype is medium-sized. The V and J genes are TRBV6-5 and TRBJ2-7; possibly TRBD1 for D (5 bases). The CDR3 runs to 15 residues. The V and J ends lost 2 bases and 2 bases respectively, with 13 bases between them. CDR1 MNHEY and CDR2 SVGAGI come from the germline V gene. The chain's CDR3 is CASSYSRVGTYEQYF. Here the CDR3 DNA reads TGTGCCAGCAGTTACAGCAGGGTAGGGACCTACGAGCAGTACTTC.

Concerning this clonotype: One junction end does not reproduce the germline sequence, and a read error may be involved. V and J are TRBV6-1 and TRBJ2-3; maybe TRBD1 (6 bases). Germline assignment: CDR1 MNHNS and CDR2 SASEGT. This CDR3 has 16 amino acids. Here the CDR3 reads CASSEAGVGATDTQYF. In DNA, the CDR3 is TGTGCCAGCAGTGAAGCGGGGGTGGGGGCCACAGATACGCAGTACTTT.

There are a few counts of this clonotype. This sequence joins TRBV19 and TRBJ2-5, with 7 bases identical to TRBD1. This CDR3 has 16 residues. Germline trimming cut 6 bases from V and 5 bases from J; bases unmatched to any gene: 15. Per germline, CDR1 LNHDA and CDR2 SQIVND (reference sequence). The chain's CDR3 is CASSLSGRGMMETQYF. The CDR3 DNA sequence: TGTGCCAGTAGCCTCTCGGGCAGGGGGATGATGGAGACCCAGTACTTC.

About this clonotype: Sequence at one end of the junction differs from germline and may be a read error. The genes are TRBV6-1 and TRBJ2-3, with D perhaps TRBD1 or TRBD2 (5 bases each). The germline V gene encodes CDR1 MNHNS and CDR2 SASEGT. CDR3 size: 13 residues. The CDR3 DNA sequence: TGTGCCACGGGGATGTGGGGCACAGATACGCAGTATTTC. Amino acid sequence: CATGMWGTDTQYF.

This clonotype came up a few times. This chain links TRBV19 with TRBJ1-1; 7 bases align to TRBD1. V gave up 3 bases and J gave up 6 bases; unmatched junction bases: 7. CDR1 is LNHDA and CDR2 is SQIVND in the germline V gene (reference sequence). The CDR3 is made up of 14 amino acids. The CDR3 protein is CASSIQGGGSEAFF. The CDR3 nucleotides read TGTGCCAGTAGTATTCAAGGGGGCGGATCTGAAGCTTTCTTT.